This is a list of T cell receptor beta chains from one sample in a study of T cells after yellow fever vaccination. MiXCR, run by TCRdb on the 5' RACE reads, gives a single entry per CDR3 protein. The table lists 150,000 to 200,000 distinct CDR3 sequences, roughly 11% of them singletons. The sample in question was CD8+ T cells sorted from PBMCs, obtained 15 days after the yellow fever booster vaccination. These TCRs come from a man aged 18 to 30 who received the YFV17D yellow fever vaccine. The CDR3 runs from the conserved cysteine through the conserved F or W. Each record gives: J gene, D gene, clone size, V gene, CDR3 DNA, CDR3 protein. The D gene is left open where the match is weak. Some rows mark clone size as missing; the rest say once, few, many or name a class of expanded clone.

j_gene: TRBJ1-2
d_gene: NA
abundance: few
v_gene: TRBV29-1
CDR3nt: TGCAGCGTTGAAGAATCTGGTCAGCATGGCTACACCTTC
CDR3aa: CSVEESGQHGYTF

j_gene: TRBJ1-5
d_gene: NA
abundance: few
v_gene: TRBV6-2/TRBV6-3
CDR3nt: TGTGCCAGCAGTCTGATGGGGGTGCAGCCCCAGCATTTT
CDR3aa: CASSLMGVQPQHF

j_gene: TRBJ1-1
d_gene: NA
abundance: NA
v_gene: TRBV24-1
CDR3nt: TGTGCCACCAGCGCTAGGGCGGGTGCGGCTTTCTTT
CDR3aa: CATSARAGAAFF

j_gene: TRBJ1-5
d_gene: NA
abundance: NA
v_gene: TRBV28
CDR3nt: TGTGCCAGCAGTGCGACGAAGTATCCGCCCCAGCATTTT
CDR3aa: CASSATKYPPQHF

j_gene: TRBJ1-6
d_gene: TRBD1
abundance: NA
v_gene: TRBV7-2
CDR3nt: TGTGCCAGCAGCTCTCGCCCCCGGGACAGACTTTACTCCTATAATTCACCCCTCCACTTT
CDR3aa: CASSSRPRDRLYSYNSPLHF

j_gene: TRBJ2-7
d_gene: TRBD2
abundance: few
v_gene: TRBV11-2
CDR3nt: TGTGCCAGCAGCTTAAGTTTTAGCGGGGTCCACTACGAGCAGTACTTC
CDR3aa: CASSLSFSGVHYEQYF

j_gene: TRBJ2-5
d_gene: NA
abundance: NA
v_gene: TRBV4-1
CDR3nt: TGCGCCAGCAGCCAAGATGCGGGGGCGGGGGAGACCCAGTACTTC
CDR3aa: CASSQDAGAGETQYF

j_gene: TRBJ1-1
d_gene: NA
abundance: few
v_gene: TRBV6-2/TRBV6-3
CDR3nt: TGTGCCAGCAGTTACACGACCTGGACTGAAGGGAACACTGAAGCTTTCTTT
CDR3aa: CASSYTTWTEGNTEAFF

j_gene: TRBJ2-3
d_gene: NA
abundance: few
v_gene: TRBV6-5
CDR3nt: TGTGCCAGCAGCCACACCCCCGGGCGCTTGGATACGCAGTATTTT
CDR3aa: CASSHTPGRLDTQYF

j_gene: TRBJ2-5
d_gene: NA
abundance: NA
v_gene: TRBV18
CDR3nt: TGTGCCAGCTCACCTCCCTCCGAGGAGACCCAGTACTTC
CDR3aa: CASSPPSEETQYF

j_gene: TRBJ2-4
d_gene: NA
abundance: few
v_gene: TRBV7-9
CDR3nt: TGTGCCAGCAGCTTAGTGCAGCTAGCCAAAAACATTCAGTACTTC
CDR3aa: CASSLVQLAKNIQYF

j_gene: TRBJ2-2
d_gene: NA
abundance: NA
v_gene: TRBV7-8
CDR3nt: TGTGCCAGCAGCTCCGCTACAGGGTACACCGGGGAGCTGTTTTTT
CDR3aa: CASSSATGYTGELFF

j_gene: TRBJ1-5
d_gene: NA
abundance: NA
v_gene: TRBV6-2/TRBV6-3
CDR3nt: TGTGCCAGCAGGTCAGGTACGGGGGGCAGTCAGCCCCAGCATTTT
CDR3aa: CASRSGTGGSQPQHF

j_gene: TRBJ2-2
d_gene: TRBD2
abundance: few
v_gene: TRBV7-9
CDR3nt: TGTGCCAGCAGCCCCCGGCTGGAGCGGGGAGTGACGAACACCGGGGAGCTGTTTTTT
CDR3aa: CASSPRLERGVTNTGELFF

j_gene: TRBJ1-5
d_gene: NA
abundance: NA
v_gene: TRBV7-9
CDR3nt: TGTGCCAGCAGCCGATCGAGAGCCGGCAATCAGCCCCAGCATTTT
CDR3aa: CASSRSRAGNQPQHF

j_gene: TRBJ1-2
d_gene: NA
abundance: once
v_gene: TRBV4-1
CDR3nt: TGCGCCAGCAGCCAAGTTCAAGGGGCCTATGGCTACACCTTC
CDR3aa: CASSQVQGAYGYTF

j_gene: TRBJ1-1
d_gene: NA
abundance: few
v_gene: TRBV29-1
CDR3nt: TGCAGCGTTGAGTGGCATAACACTGAAGCTTTCTTT
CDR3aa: CSVEWHNTEAFF

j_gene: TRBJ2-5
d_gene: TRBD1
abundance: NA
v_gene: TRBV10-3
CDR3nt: TGTGCCATCAGGGTCGGGACAGGTAACCAAGAGACCCAGTACTTC
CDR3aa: CAIRVGTGNQETQYF

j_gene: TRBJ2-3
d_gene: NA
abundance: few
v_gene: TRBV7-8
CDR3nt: TGTGCCAGCAGTCGAACAGGGTCTGGCACAGATACGCAGTATTTT
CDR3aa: CASSRTGSGTDTQYF

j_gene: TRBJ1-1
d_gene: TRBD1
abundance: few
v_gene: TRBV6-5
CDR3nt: TGTGCCAGCAGCGCGGGGCACAGGGGGGCTGAAGCTTTCTTT
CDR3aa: CASSAGHRGAEAFF

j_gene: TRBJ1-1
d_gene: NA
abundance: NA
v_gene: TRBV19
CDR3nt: TGTGCCAGTAGTGCGCGCAGGGAGATCGAAGCTTTCTTT
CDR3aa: CASSARREIEAFF

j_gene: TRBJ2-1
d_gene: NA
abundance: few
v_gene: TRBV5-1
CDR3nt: TGCGCCAGCAGCAACACCAGAAGCTCCTACAATGAGCAGTTCTTC
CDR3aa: CASSNTRSSYNEQFF

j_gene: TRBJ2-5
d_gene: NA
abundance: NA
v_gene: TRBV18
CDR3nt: TGTGCCAGCTCACCCCCAGCCGGGGAAGAGACCCAGTACTTC
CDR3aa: CASSPPAGEETQYF

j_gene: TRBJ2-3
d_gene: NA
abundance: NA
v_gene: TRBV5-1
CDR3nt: TGCGCCAGCAGCAAGCGAGGTGGGAGCACAGATACGCAGTATTTT
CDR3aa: CASSKRGGSTDTQYF

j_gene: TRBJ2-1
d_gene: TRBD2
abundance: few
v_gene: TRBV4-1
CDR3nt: TGCGCCAGCAGCCAAGCGGGACTAGCTTGGGTGGTTGAGCAGTTCTTC
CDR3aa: CASSQAGLAWVVEQFF

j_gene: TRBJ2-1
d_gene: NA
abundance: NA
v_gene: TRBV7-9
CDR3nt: TGTGCCAGCAACACACCGGGCAATCCCTACAATGAGCAGTTCTTC
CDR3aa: CASNTPGNPYNEQFF

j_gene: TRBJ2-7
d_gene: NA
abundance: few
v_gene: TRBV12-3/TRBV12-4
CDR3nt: TGTGCCAGCAGTTTTACCGGGACATTATCCTACGAGCAGTACTTC
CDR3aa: CASSFTGTLSYEQYF

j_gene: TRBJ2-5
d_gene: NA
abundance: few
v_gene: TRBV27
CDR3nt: TGTGCCAGCAGCCCCCTGGGTGCGGGGGAGACCCAGTACTTC
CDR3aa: CASSPLGAGETQYF

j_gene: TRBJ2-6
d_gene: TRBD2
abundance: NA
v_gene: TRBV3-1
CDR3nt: TGTGCCAGCAAGCGTAGCGGGACCTCCCACGGGGCCAACGTCCTGACTTTC
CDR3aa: CASKRSGTSHGANVLTF

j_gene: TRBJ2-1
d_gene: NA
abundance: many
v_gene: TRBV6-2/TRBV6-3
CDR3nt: TGTGCCAGCAGCCCCGGGGGCTACAATGAGCAGTTCTTC
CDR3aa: CASSPGGYNEQFF

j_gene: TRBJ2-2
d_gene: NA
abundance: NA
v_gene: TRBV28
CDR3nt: TGTGCCAGCAAGTACACCGGGGAGCTGTTTTTT
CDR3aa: CASKYTGELFF

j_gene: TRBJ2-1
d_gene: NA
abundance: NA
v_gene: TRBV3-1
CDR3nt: TGTGCCAGCAGCGTCACCCCAGGGTTACACAATGAGCAGTTCTTC
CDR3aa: CASSVTPGLHNEQFF

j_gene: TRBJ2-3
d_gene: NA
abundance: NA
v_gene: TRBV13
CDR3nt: TGTGCCAGCAGCCCCAGACCGCGCGGGAGCACAGATACGCAGTATTTT
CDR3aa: CASSPRPRGSTDTQYF

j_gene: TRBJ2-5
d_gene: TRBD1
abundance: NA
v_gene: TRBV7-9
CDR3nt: TGTGCCAGCAGCGACGGGACAGGGGCTAAAGAGACCCAGTACTTC
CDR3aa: CASSDGTGAKETQYF

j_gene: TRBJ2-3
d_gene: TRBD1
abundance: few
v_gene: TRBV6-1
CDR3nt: TGTGCCAGCACCTACAGGGGGCAGAACACAGATACGCAGTATTTT
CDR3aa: CASTYRGQNTDTQYF

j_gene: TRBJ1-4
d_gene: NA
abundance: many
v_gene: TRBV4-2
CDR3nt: TGTGCCAGCAGCCAAGGCGAAAAACTGTTTTTT
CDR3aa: CASSQGEKLFF

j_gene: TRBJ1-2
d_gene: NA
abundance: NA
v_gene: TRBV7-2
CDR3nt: TGTGCCAGCAGCTTATTCACCTTCTATGGCTACACCTTC
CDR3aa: CASSLFTFYGYTF

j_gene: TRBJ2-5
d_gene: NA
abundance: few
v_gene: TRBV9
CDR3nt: TGTGCCAGCAGCGTAGCAGGGCTAAGGGAGACCCAGTACTTC
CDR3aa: CASSVAGLRETQYF

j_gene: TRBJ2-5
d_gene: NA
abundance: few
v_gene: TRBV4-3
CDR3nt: TGCGCCAGCAGCCAAGATGGCAAGGGACATTCAGAGACCCAGTACTTC
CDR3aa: CASSQDGKGHSETQYF

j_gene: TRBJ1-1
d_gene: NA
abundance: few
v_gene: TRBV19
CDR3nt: TGTGCCAGTAGTATTTGGGATGGGCGCACTGAAGCTTTCTTT
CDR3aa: CASSIWDGRTEAFF

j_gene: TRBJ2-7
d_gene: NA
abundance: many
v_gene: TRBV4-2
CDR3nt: TGTGCCAGCAGCCAAGATCCCGGGAGCTCCTACGAGCAGTACTTC
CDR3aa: CASSQDPGSSYEQYF

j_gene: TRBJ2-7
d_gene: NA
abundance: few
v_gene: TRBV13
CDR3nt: TGTGCCAGCAGCTGGAGCGGGTATACCTCCTACGAGCAGTACTTC
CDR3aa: CASSWSGYTSYEQYF